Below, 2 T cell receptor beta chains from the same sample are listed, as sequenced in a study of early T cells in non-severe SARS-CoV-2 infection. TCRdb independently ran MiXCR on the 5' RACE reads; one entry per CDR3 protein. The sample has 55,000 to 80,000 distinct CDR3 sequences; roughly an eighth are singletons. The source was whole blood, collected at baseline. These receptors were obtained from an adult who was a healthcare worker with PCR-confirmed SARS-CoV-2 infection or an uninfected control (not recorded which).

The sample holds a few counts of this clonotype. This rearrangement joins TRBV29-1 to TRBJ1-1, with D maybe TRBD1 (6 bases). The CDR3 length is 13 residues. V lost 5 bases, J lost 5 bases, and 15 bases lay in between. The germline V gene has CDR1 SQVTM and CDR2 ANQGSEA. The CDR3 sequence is CSVLQGLGTEAFF. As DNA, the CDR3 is TGCAGCGTTTTACAGGGTCTTGGGACTGAAGCTTTCTTT.

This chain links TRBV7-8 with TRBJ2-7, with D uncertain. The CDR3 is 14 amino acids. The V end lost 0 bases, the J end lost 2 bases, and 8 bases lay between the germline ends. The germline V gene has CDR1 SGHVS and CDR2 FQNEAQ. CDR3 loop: CASSLALKAYEQYF. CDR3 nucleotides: TGTGCCAGCAGCTTAGCGCTGAAAGCCTACGAGCAGTACTTC.